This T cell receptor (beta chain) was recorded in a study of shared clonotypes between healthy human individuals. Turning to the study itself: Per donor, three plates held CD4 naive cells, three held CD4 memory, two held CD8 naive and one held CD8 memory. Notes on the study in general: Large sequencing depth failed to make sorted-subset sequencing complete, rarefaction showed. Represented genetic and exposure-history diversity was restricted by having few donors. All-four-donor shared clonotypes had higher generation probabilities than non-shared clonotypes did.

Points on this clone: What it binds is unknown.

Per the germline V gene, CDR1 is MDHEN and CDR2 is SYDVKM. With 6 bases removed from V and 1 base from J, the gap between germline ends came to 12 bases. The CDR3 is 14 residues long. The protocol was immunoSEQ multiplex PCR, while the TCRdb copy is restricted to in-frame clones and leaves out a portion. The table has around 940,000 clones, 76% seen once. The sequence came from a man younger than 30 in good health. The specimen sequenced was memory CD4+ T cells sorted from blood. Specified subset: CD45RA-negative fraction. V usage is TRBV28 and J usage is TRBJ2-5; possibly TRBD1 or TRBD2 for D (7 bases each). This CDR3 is CASSQGGPQETQYF. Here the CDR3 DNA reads TGTGCCAGCAGCCAGGGGGGGCCCCAAGAGACCCAGTACTTC.